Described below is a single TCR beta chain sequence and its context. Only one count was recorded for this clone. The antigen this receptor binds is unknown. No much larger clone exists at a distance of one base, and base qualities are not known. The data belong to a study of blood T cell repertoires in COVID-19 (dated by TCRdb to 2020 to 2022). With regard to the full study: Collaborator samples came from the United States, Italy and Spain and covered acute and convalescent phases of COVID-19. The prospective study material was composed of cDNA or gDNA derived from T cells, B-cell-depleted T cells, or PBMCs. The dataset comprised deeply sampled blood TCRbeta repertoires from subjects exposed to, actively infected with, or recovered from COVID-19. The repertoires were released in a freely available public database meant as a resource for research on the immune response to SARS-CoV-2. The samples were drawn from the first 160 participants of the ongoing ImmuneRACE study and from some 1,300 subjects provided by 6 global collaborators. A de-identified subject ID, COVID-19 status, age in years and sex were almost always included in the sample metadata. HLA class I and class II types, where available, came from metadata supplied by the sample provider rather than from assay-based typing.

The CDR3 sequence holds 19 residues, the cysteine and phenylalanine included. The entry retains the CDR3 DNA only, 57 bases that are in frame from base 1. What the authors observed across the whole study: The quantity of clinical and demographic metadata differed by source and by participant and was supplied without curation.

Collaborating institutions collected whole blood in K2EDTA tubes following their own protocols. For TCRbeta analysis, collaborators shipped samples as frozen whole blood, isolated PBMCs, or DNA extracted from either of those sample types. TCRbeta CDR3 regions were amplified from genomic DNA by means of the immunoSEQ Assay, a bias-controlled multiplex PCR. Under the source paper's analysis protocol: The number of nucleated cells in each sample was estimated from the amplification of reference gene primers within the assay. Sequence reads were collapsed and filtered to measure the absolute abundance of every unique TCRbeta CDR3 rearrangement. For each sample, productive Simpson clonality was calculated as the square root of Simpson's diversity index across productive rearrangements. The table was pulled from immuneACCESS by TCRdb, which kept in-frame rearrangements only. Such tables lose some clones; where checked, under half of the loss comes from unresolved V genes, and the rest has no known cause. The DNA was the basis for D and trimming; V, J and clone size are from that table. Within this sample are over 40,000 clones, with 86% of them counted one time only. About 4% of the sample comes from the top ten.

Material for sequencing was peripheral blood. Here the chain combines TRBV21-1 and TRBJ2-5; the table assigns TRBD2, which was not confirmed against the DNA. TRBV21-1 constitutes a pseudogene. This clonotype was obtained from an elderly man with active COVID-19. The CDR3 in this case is CASSKEEGVWGLNQETQYF. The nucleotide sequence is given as TGTGCCAGCAGCAAAGAGGAGGGTGTTTGGGGATTAAACCAAGAGACCCAGTACTTC.